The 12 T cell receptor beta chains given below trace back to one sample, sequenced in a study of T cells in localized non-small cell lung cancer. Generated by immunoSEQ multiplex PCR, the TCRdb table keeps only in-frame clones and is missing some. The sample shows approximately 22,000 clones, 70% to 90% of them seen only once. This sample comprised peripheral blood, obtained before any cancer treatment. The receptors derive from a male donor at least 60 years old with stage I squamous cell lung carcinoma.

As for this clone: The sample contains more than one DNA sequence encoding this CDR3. DNA of the CDR3: TGTGCCAGCAGTACTTCTCCTCCGGGACTCGAATCCTACGAGCAGTACTTC. Amino acid sequence: CASSTSPPGLESYEQYF. V and J are TRBV6-4 and TRBJ2-7, with D perhaps matching TRBD2 (6 bases). V was cut by 5 bases and J by 1 base, with 21 bases left in between. From germline, CDR1 is MRHNA and CDR2 SNTAGT. The CDR3 totals 17 residues.

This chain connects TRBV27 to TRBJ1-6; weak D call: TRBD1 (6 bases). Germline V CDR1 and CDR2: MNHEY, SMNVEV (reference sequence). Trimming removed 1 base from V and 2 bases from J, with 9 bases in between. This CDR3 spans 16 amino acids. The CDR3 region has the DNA TGTGCCAGCAGTTTATATTGGACAGCCTATAATTCACCCCTCCACTTT. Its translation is CASSLYWTAYNSPLHF.

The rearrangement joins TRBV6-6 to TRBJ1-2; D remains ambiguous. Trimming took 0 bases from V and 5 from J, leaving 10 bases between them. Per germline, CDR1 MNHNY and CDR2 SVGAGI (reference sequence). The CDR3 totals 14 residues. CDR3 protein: CASSYSTARYGYTF. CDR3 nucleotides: TGTGCCAGCAGTTACTCAACGGCGCGTTATGGCTACACCTTC.

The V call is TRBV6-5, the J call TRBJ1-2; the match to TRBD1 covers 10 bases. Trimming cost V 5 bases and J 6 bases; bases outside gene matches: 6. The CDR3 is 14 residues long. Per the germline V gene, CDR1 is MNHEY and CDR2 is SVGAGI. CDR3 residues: CASSGGTGDHGYTF. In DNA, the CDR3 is TGTGCCAGCAGTGGCGGGACAGGGGATCATGGCTACACCTTC.

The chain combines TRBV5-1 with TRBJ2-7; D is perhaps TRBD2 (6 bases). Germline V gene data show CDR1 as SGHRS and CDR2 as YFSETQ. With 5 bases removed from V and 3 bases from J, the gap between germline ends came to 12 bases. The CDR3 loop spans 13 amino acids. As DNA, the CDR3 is TGCGCCAGCAGGCGGGTGGGGGGCTACGAGCAGTACTTC. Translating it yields CASRRVGGYEQYF.

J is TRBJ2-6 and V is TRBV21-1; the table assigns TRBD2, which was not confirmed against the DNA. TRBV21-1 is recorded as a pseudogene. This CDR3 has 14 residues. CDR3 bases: TGTGCCGGTGGAGGGCGCTCTGGGGCCAACGTCCTGACTTTC. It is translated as CAGGGRSGANVLTF.

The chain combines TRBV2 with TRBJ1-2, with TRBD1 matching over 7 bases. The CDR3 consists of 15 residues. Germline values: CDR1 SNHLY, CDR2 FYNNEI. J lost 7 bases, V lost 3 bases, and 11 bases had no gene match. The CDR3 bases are TGTGCCAGCAGTGACACAACAGGGGCTAGGGCTGGCTACACCTTC. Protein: CASSDTTGARAGYTF.

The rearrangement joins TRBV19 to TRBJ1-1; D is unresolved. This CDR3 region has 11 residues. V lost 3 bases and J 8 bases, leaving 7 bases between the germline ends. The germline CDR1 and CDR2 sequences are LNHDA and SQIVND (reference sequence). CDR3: CASSIEWEAFF. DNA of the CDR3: TGTGCCAGTAGTATCGAATGGGAAGCTTTCTTT.

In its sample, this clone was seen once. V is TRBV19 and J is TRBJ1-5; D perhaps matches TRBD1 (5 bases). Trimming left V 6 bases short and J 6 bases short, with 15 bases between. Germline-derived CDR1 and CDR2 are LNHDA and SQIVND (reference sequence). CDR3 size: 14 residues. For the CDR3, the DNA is TGTGCCAGTAGGGGACGGCCGGAGAGTCAGCCCCAGCATTTT. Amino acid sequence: CASRGRPESQPQHF. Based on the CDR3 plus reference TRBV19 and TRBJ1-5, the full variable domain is DGGITQSPKYLFRKEGQNVTLSCEQNLNHDAMYWYRQDPGQGLRLIYYSQIVNDFQKGDIAEGYSVSREKKESFPLTVTSAQKNPTAFYLCASRGRPESQPQHFGDGTRLSIL.

The CDR3 DNA sequence: TGCGCCAGCGGAGGGATTAATGAAAAACTGTTTTTT. Translated: CASGGINEKLFF. V gene TRBV4-3 combines with J gene TRBJ1-4; no clear D. This CDR3 is 12 amino acids long. V was clipped by 8 bases and J by 4 bases, with 8 bases between them. Germline V lookup: CDR1 LGHNA, CDR2 YSLEER.

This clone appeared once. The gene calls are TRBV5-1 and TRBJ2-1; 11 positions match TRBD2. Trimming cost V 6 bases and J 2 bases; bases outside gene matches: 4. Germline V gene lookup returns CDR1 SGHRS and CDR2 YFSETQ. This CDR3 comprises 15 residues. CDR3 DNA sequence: TGCGCCAGCACCGAGACTAGCGGGGCCTACAATGAGCAGTTCTTC. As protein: CASTETSGAYNEQFF.

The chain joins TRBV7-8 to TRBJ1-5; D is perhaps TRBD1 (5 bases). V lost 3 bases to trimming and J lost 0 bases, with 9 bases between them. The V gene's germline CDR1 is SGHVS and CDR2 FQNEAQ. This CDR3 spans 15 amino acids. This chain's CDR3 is CASSFGGHSNQPQHF. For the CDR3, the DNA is TGTGCCAGCAGCTTCGGGGGTCATAGCAATCAGCCCCAGCATTTT.